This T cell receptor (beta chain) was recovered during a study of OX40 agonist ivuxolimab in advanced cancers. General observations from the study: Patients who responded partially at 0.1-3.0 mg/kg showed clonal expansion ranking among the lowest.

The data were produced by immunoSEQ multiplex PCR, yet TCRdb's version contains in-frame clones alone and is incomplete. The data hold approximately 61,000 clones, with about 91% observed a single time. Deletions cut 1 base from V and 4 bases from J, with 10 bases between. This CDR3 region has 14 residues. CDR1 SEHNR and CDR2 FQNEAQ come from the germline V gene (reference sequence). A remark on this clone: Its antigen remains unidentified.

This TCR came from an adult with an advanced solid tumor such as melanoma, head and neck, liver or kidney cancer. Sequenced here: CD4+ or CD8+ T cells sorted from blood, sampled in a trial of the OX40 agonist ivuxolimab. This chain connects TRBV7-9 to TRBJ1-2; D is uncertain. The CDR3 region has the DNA TGTGCCAGCAGCTTAGTTGGCAAAAGCTATGGCTACACCTTC. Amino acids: CASSLVGKSYGYTF.